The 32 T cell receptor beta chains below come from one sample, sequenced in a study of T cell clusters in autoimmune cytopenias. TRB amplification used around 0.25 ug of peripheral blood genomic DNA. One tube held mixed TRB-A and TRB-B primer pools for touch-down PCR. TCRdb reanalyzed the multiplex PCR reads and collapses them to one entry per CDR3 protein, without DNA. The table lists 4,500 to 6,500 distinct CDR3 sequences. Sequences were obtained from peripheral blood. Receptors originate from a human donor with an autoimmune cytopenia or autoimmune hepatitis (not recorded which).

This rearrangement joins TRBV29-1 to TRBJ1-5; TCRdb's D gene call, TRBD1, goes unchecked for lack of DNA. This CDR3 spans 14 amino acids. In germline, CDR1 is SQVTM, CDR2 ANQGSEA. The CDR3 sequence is CSAGTGGGNQPQHF. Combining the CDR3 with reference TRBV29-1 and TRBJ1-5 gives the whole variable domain SAVISQKPSRDICQRGTSLTIQCQVDSQVTMMFWYRQQPGQSLTLIATANQGSEATYESGFVIDKFPISRPNLTFSTLTVSNMSPEDSSIYLCSAGTGGGNQPQHFGDGTRLSIL.

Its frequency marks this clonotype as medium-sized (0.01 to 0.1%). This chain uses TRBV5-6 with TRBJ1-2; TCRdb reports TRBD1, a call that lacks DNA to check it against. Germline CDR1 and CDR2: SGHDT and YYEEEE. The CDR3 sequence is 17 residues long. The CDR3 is CASSLVRDRGTNYGYTF. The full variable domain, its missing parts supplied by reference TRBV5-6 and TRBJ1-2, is DAGVTQSPTHLIKTRGQQVTLRCSPKSGHDTVSWYQQALGQGPQFIFQYYEEEERQRGNFPDRFSGHQFPNYSSELNVNALLLGDSALYLCASSLVRDRGTNYGYTFGSGTRLTVV.

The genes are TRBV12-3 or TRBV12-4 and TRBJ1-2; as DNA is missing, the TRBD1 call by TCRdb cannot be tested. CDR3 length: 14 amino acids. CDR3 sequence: CASSFGTANYGYTF.

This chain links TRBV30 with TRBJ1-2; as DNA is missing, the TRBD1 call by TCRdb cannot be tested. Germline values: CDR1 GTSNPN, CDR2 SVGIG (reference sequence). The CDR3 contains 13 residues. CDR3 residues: CAWRTGYPSGYTF.

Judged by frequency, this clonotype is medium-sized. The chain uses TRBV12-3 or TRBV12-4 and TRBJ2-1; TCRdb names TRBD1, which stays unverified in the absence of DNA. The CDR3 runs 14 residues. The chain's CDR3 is CASSPTGGYNEQFF.

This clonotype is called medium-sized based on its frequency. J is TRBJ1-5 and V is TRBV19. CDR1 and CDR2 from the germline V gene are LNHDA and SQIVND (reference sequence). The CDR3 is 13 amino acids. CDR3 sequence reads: CASSIQVYQPQHF.

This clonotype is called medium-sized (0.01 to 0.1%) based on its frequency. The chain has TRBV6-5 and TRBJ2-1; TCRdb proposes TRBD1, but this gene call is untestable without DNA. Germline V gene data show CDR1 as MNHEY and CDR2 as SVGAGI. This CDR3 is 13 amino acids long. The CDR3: CASRSSPLHEQFF.

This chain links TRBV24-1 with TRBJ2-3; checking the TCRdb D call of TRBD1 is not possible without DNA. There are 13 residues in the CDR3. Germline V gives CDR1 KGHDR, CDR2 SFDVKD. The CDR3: CATRQGSTDTQYF.

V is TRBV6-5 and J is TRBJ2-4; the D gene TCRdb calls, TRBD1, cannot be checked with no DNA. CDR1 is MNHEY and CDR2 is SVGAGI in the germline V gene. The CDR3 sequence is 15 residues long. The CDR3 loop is CASRGTGGAKNIQYF.

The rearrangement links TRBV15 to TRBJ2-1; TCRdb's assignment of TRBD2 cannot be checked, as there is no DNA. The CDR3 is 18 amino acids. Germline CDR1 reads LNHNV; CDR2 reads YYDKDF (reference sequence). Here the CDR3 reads CATSRGGVAGGLYNEQFF.

The CDR3: CAWSVGSSGNTIYF. The chain is built from TRBV30 and TRBJ1-3. In germline, CDR1 is GTSNPN, CDR2 SVGIG (reference sequence). CDR3 length: 14 residues. Full variable domain (remainder filled in from reference TRBV30 and TRBJ1-3): SQTIHQWPATLVQPVGSPLSLECTVEGTSNPNLYWYRQAAGRGLQLLFYSVGIGQISSEVPQNLSASRPQDRQFILSSKKLLLSDSGFYLCAWSVGSSGNTIYFGEGSWLTVV.

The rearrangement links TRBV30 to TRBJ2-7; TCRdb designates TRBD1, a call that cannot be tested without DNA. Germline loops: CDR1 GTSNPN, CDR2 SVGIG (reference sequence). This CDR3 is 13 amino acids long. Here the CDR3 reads CAGIYPGGYEQYF.

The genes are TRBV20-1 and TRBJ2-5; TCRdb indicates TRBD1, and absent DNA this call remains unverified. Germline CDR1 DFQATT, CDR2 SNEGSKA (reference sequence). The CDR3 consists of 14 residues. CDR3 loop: CSARPMGAQETQYF.

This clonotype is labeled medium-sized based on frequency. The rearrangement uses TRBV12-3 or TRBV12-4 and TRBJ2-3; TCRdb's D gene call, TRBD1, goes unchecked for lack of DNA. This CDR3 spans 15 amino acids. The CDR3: CASSFRGGVTDTQYF.

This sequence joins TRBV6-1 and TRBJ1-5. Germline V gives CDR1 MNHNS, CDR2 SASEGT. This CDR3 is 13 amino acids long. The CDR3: CASSEYLGQPQHF.

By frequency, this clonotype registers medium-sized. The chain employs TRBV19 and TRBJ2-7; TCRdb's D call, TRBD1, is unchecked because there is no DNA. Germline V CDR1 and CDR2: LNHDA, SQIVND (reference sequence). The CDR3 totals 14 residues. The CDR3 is CASSPRTGGYEQYF.

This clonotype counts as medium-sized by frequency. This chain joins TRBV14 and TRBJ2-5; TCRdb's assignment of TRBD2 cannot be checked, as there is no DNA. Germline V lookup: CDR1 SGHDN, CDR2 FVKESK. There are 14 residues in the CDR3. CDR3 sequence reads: CASSQPGLQETQYF.

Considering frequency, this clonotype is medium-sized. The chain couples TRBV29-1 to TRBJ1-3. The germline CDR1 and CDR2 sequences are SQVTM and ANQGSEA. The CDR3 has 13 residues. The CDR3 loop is CSVSSSSGNTIYF.

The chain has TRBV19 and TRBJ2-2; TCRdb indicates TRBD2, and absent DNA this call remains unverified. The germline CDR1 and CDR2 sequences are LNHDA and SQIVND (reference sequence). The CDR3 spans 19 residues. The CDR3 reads CASSIAGLAGGLTPGELFF.

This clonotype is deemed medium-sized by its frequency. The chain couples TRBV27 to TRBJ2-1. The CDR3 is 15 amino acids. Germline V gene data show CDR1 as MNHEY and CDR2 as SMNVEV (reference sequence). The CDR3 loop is CASSLSEPYYNEQFF.

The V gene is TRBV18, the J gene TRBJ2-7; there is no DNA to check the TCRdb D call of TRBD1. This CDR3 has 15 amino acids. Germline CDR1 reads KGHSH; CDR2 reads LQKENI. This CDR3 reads CASSPTQGDLYEQYF.

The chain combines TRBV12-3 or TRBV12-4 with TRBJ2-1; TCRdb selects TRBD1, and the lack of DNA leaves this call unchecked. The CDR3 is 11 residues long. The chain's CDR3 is CASNEGAEQFF.

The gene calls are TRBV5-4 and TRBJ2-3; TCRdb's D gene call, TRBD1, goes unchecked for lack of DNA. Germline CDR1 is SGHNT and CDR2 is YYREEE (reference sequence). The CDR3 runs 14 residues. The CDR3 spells CASNDRTFTDTQYF.

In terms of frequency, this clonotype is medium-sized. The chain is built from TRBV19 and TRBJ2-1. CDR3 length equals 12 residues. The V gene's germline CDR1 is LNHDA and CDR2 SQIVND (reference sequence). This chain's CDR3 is CASSPHRNEQFF.

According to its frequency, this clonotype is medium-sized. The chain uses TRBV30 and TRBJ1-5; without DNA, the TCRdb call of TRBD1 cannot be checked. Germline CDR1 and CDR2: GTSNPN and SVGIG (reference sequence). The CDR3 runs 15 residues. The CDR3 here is CAWSGKDRGYQPQHF.

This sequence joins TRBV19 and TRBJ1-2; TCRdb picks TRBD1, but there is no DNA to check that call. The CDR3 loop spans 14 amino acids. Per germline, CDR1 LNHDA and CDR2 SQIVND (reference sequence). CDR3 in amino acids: CASNLSPGQPPNTF. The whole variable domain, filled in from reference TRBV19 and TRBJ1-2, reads DGGITQSPKYLFRKEGQNVTLSCEQNLNHDAMYWYRQDPGQGLRLIYYSQIVNDFQKGDIAEGYSVSREKKESFPLTVTSAQKNPTAFYLCASNLSPGQPPNTFGSGTRLTVV.

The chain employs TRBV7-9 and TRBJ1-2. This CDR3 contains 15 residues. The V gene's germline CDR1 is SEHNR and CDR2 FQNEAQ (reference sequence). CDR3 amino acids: CASSFSLTDNYGYTF.

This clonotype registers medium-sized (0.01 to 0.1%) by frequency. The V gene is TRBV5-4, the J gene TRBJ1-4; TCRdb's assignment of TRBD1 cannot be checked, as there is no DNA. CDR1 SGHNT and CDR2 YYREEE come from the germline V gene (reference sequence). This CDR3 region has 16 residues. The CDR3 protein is CASSEGAGATNEKLFF.

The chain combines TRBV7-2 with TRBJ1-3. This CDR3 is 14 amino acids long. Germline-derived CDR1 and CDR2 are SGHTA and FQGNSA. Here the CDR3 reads CASSSQVSGNTIYF.

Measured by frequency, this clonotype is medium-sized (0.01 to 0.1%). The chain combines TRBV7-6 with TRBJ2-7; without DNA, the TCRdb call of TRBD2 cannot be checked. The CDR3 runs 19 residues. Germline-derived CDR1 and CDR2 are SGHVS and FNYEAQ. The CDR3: CASSGKGSGASGGSYEQYF.

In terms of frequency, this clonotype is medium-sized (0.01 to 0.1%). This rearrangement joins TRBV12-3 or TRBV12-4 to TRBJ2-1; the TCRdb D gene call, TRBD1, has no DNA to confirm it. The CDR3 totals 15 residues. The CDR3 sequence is CASSYSGGAWNEQFF.

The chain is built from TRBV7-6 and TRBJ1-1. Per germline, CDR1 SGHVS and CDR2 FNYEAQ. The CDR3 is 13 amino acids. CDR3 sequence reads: CASSFSLDTEAFF.